This T cell receptor beta chain was sequenced in a study of blood T cell repertoires in COVID-19. CDR1 and CDR2 (germline): ENHRY, SYGVKD. The CDR3 sequence is 14 residues long. V lost 2 bases to trimming and J lost 6 bases, with 14 bases between them. This clone is a singleton in its sample. Sequencing was performed with immunoSEQ multiplex PCR; in TCRdb, only in-frame clones are kept and a portion is missing. The sample records about 500,000 clones, approximately 92% being singletons. The TCR sequence derives from a man aged 18 to 29 with COVID-19, enrolled during active disease. Sequenced material: peripheral blood. The chain joins TRBV10-3 to TRBJ2-7; no clear D. This CDR3 reads CAISEPSLSGEQYF. CDR3 DNA: TGTGCCATCAGTGAGCCATCGTTGTCGGGCGAGCAGTACTTC.